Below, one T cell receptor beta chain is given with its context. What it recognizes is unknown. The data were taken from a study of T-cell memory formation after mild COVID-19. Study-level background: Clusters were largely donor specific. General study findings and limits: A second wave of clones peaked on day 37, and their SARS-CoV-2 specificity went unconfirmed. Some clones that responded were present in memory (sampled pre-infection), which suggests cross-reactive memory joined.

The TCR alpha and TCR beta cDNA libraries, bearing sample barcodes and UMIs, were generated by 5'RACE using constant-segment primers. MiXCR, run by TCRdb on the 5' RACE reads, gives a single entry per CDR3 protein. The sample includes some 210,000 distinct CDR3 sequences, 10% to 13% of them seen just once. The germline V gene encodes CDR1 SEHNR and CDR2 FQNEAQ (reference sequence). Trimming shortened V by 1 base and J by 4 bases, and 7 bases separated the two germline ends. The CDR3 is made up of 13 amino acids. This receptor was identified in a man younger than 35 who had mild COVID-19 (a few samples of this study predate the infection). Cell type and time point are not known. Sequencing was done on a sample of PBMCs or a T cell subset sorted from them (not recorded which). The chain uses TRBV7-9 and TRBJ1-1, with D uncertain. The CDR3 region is CASSLVTGTEAFF. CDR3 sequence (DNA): TGTGCCAGCAGCTTAGTGACGGGCACTGAAGCTTTCTTT.